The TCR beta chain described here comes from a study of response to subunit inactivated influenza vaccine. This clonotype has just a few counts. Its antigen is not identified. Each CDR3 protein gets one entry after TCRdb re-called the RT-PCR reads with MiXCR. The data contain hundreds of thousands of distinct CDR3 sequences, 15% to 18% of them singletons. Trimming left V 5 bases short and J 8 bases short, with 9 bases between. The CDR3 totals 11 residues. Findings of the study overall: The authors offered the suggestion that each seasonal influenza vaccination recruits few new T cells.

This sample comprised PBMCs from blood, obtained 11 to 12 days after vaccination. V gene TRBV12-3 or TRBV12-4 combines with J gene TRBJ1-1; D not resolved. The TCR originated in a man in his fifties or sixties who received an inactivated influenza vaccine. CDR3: CASSPALEAFF. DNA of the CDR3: TGTGCCAGCAGTCCAGCCTTGGAAGCTTTCTTT.